This T cell receptor (beta chain) comes out of a study of cytomegalovirus exposure and HLA in healthy donors. Study findings and constraints: The authors assumed roughly uniform sequencing depth across donors for presence/absence analyses.

Germline CDR1 reads SEHNR; CDR2 reads FQNEAQ (reference sequence). The V gene lost 1 base and the J gene lost 5 bases, with 9 bases spanning the gap. The CDR3 is 14 residues long. A single count supports this clone. Its antigen remains unknown. It was with 60 Vbeta and 13 Jbeta primers that the PCR ran. Original processing notes: As a later analysis found, there were 70 million to 90 million unique TCR beta chains, of which roughly 11 million were shared. TCRdb's table, derived via immunoSEQ multiplex PCR, lists solely in-frame clones and lacks some. That table furnishes V, J and clone size, whereas the DNA furnished D and trimming. This sample has around 150,000 clones, with over 65% found just once.

The origin of this receptor is a female donor in good health and CMV-seropositive. The chain couples TRBV7-9 to TRBJ1-5; D gene ambiguous. Sequenced: PBMCs. The CDR3 loop reads CASSLGAEHQPQHF. The DNA of the CDR3 is TGTGCCAGCAGCTTAGGGGCAGAACATCAGCCCCAGCATTTT.